The T cell receptor beta chain under discussion was sequenced for a study of T cells in Graves' hyperthyroidism and ophthalmopathy. About the study: Before any treatment, at initial diagnosis, peripheral blood was collected. Study-wide findings and caveats: Expanded thyroid clonotypes (above 0.001) were mostly also found in blood. By a 13 V-J model, ophthalmopathy was set apart from stable hyperthyroidism.

On this clonotype itself: As yet, its antigen is unknown.

Germline CDR1 SGHTA, CDR2 FQGNSA. The CDR3 loop spans 17 amino acids. V gave up 6 bases and J gave up 0 bases; unmatched junction bases: 11. Researchers took RNA transcripts and amplified the TCR beta CDR3 regions from them. First-round RT-PCR with HTBI primers amplified the TCR CDR3 region. TCRdb reanalysed the multiplex PCR reads using MiXCR and keeps one entry per CDR3 protein. Of roughly 520,000 distinct CDR3 sequences in the sample, roughly a quarter were seen once. Ophthalmopathy patients had moderate-to-severe active disease, CAS ≥3, NOSPECS ≥4, and disease duration under 3 months. Sequencing was performed on blood. The sequence was collected from a woman aged 25 to 39 with Graves' ophthalmopathy. The chain carries TRBV7-2 and TRBJ2-4, with 7 bases lining up with TRBD2. CDR3 bases: TGTGCCAGCAGTTTTCGCCGGGGGGTGGGAGCCAAAAACATTCAGTACTTC. Protein product: CASSFRRGVGAKNIQYF.